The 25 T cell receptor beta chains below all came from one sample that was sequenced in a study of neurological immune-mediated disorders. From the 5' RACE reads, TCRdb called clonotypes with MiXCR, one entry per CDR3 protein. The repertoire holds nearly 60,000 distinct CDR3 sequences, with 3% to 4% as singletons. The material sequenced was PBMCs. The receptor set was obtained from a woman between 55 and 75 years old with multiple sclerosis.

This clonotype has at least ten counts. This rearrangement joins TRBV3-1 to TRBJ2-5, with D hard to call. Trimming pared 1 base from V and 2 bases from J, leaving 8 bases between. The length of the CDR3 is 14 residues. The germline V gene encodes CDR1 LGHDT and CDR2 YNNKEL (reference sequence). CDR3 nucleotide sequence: TGTGCCAGCAGCCAAGTTGGTAATCAAGAGACCCAGTACTTC. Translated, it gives CASSQVGNQETQYF.

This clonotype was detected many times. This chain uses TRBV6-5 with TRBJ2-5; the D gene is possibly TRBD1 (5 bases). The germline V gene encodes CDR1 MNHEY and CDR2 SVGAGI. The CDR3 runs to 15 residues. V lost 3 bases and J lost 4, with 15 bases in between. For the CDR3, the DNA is TGTGCCAGCAGTTATATCCAGGGAACAACAGAGACCCAGTACTTC. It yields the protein CASSYIQGTTETQYF.

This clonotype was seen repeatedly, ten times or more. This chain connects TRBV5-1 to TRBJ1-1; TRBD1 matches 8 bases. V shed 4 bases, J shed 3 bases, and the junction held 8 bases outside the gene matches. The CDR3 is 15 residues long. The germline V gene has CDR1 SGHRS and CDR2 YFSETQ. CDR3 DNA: TGCGCCAGCAGCAGGACAGGGCTGGGGGACACTGAAGCTTTCTTT. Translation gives CASSRTGLGDTEAFF. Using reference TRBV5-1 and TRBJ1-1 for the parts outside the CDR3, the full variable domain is KAGVTQTPRYLIKTRGQQVTLSCSPISGHRSVSWYQQTPGQGLQFLFEYFSETQRNKGNFPGRFSGRQFSNSRSEMNVSTLELGDSALYLCASSRTGLGDTEAFFGQGTRLTVV.

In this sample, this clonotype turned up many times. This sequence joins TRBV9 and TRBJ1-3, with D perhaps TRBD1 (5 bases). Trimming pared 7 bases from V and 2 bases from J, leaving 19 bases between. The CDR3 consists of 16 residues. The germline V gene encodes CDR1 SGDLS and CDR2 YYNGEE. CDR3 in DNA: TGTGCCAGCTCCAACGACAGACGGCTGCCTGGAAACACCATATATTTT. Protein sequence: CASSNDRRLPGNTIYF.

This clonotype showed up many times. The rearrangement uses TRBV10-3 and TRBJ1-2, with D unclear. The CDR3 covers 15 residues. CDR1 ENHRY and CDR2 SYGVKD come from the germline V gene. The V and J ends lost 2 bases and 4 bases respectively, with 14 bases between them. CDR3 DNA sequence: TGTGCCATCAGTGAGGGGAAATCCGCGGCCTATGGCTACACCTTC. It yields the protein CAISEGKSAAYGYTF.

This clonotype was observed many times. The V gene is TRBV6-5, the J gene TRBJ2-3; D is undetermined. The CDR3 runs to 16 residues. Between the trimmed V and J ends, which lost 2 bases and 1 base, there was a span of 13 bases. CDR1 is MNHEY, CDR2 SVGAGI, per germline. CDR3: CASSYPPGSGTDTQYF. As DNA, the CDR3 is TGTGCCAGCAGTTACCCCCCGGGTTCTGGCACAGATACGCAGTATTTT.

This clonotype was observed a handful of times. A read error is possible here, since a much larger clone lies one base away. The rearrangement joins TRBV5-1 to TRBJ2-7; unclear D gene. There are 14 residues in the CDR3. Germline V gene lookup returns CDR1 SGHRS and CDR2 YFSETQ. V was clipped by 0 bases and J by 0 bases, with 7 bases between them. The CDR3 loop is CASSLDNVSYEQYF. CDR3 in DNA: TGCGCCAGCAGCTTGGATAACGTCTCCTACGAGCAGTACTTC.

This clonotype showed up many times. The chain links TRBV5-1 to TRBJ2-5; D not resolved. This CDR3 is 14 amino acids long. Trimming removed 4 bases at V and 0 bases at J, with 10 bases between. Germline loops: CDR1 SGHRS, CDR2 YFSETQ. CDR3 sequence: CASSPPAHQETQYF. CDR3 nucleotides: TGCGCCAGCAGCCCCCCCGCGCACCAAGAGACCCAGTACTTC.

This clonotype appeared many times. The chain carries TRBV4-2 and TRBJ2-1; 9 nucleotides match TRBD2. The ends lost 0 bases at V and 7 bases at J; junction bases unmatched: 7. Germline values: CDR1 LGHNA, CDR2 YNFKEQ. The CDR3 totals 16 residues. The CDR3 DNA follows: TGTGCCAGCAGCCAAGAAACAGCGGGAGGCAGGAATGAGCAGTTCTTC. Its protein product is CASSQETAGGRNEQFF.

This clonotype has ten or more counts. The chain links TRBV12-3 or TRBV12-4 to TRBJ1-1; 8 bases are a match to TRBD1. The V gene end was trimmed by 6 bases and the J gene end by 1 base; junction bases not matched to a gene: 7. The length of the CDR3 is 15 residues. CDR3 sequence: CASSFTGGRNTEAFF. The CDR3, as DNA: TGTGCCAGCAGCTTTACAGGGGGTAGGAACACTGAAGCTTTCTTT.

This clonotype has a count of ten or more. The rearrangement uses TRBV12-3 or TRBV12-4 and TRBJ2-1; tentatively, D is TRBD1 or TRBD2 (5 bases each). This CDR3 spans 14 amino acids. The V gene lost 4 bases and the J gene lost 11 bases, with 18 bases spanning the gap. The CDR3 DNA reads TGTGCCAGCAGTTCCGTACTCGGGACCTTAAAGCAGTTCTTC. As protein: CASSSVLGTLKQFF.

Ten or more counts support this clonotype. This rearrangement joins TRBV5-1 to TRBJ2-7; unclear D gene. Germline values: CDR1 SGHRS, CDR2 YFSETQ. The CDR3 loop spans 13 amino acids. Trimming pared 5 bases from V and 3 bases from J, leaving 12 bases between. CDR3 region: CASSSEPYYEQYF. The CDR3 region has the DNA TGCGCCAGCAGTTCGGAACCATACTACGAGCAGTACTTC.

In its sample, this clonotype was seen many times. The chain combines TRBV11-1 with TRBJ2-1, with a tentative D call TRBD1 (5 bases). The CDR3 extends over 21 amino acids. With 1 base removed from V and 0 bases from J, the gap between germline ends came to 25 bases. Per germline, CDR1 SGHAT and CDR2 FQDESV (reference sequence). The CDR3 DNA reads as TGTGCCAGCAGCTTAGGGTGGCGACAGACCCTGGAAAAAAGCTCCTACAATGAGCAGTTCTTC. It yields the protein CASSLGWRQTLEKSSYNEQFF.

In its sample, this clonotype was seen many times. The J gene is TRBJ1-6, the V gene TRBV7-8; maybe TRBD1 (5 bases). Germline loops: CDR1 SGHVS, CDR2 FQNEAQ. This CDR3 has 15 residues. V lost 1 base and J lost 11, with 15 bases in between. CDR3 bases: TGTGCCAGCAGCTTAGAATTGAGGACATTTACACCCCTCCACTTT. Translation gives CASSLELRTFTPLHF.

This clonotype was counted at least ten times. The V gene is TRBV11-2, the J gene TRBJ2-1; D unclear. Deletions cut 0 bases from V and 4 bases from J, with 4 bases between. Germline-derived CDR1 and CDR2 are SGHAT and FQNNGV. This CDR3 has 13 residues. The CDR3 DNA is TGTGCCAGCAGCTTAGACCCGTACAATGAGCAGTTCTTC. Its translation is CASSLDPYNEQFF.

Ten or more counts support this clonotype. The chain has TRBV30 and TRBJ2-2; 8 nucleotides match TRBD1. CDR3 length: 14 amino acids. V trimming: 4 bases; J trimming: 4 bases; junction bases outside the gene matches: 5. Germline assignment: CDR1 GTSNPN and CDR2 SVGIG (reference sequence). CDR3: CAWITRGRTGELFF. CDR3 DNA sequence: TGTGCCTGGATAACCAGGGGGCGCACCGGGGAGCTGTTTTTT.

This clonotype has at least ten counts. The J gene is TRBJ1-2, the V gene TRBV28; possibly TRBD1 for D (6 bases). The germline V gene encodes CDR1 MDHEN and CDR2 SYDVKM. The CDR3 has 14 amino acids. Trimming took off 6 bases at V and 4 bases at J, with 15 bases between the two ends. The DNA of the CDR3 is TGTGCCAGCAGGCAAACGGGGGCCCCCTATGGCTACACCTTC. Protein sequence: CASRQTGAPYGYTF.

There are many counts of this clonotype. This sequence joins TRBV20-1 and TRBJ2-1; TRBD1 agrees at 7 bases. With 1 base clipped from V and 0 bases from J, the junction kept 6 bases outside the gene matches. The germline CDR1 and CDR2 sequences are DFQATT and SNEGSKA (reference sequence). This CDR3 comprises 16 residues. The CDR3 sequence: CSARVQGVSSYNEQFF. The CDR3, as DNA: TGCAGTGCTAGAGTGCAGGGGGTCAGCTCCTACAATGAGCAGTTCTTC.

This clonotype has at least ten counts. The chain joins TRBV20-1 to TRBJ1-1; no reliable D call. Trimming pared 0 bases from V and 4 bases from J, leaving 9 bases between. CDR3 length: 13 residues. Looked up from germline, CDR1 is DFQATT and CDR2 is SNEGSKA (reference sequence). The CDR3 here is CSARDQWGTEAFF. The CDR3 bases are TGCAGTGCTAGAGATCAGTGGGGCACTGAAGCTTTCTTT.

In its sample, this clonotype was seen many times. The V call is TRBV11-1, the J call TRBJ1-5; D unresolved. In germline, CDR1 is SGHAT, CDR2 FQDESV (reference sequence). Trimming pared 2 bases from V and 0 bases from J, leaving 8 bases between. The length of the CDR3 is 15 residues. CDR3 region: CASSLTAGSNQPQHF. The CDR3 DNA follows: TGTGCCAGCAGCTTAACAGCTGGTAGCAATCAGCCCCAGCATTTT.

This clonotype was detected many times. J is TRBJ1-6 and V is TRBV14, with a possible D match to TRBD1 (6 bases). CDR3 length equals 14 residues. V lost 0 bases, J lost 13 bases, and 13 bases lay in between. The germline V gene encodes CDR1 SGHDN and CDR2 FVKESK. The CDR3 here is CASSQDQGRVPLHF. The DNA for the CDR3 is TGTGCCAGCAGCCAAGACCAGGGGAGAGTGCCCCTCCACTTT.

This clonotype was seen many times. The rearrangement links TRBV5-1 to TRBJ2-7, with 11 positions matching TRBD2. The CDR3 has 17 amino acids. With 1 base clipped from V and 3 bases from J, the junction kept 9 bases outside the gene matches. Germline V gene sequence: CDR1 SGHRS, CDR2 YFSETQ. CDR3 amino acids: CASSLPNTSGSIYEQYF. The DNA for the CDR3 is TGCGCCAGCAGCTTGCCTAACACTAGCGGGAGTATCTACGAGCAGTACTTC.

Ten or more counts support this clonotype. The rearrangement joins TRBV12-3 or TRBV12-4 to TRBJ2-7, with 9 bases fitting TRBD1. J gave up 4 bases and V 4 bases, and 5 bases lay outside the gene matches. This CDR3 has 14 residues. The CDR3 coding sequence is TGTGCCAGCAGTTCTACGGACAGGGGTTACGAGCAGTACTTC. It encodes CASSSTDRGYEQYF.

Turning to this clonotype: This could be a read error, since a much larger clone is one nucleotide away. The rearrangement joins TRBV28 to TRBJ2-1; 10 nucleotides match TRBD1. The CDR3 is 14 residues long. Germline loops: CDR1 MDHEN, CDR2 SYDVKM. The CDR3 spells CASSRDRGHNAQFF. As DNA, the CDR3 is TGTGCCAGCAGCCGGGACAGGGGTCACAATGCGCAGTTCTTC. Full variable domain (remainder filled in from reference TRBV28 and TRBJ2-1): DVKVTQSSRYLVKRTGEKVFLECVQDMDHENMFWYRQDPGLGLRLIYFSYDVKMKEKGDIPEGYSVSREKKERFSLILESASTNQTSMYLCASSRDRGHNAQFFGPGTRLTVL.

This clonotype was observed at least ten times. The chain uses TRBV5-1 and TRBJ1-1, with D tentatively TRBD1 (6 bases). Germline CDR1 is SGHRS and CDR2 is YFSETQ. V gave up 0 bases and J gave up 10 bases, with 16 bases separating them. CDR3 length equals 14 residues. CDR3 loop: CASSLAYVGARAFF. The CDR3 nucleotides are TGCGCCAGCAGCTTGGCCTACGTGGGGGCGCGAGCTTTCTTT.